Ten or more counts support the clone carrying this T cell receptor (beta chain). Using unique molecular identifiers, the investigators prepared the TCRbeta library. TCRdb analysed the PCR reads with MiXCR anew, one entry per CDR3 protein. The data hold about 870,000 distinct CDR3 sequences, with around 15% observed a single time. This record comes from a study of T-cell reconstitution after alpha-beta-depleted transplantation in children. This CDR3 is built from 15 residues. The V and J ends lost 0 bases and 5 bases respectively, with 13 bases between them. The receptor was derived from a male patient aged 10-17 years who had a stem cell transplant for acute lymphoblastic leukemia, so the T cells may come from the graft donor. This sample comprised PBMCs, mostly from graft donor cells, obtained 360 days after TCRalphabeta/CD19-depleted stem cell transplant. V usage is TRBV12-3 or TRBV12-4 and J usage is TRBJ2-5; either TRBD1 or TRBD2 may fit D (5 bases each). In nucleotides, the CDR3 is TGTGCCAGCAGTTTAGCACCGGCCAGGGAGGAGACCCAGTACTTC. As protein: CASSLAPAREETQYF.